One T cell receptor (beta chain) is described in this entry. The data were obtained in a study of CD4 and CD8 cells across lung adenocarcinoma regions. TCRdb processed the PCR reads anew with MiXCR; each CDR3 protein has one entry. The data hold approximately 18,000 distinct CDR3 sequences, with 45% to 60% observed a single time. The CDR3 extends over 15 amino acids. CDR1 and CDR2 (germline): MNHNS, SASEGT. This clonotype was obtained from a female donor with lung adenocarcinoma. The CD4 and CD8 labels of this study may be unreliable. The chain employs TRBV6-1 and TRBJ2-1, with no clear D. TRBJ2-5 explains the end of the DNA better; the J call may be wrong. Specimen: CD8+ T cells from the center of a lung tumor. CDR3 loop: CASIPGLFPGETQYF. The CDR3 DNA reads TGTGCCAGCATCCCCGGGCTTTTTCCCGGGGAGACCCAGTACTTC.